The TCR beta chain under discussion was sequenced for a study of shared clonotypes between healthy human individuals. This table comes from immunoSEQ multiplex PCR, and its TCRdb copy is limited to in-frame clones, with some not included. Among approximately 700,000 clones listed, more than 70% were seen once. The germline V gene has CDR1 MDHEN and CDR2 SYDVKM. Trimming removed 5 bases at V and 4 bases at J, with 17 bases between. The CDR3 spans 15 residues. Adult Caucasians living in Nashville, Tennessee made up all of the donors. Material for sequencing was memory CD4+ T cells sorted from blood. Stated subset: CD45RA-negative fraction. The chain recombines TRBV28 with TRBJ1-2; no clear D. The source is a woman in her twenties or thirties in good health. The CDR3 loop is CASSPGTRGAYGYTF. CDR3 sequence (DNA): TGTGCCAGCAGTCCCGGTACCCGGGGAGCCTATGGCTACACCTTC.